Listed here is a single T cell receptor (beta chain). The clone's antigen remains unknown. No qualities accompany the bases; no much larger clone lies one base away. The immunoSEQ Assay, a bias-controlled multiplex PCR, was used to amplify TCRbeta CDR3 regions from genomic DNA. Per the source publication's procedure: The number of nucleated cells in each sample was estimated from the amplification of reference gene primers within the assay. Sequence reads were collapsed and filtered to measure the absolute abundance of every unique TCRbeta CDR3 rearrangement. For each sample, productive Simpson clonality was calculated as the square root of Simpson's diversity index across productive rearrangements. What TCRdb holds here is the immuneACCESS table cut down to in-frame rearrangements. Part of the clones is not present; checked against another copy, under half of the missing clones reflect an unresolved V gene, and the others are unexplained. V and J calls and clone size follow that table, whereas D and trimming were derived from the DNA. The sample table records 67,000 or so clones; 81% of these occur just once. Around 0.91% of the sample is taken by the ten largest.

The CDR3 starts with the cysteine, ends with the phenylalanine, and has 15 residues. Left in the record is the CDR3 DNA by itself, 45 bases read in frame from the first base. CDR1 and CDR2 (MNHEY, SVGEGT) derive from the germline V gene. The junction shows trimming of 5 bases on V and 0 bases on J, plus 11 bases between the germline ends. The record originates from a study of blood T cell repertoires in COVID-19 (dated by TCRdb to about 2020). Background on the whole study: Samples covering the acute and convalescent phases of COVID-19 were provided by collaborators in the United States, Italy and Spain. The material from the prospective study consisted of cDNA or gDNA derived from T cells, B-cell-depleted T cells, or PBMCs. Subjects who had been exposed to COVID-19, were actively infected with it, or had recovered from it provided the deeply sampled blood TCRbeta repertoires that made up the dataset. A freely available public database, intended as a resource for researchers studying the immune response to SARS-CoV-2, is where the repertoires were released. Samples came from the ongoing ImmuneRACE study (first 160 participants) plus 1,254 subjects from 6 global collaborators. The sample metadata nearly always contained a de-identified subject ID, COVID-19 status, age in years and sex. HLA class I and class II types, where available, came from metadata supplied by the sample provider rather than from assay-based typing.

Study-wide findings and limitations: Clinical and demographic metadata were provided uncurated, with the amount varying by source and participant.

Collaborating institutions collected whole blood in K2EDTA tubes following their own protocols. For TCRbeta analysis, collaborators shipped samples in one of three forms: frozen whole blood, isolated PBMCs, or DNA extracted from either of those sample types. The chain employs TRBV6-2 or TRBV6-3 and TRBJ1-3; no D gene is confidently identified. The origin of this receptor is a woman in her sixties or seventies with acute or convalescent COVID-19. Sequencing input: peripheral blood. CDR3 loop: CASSNMRSSGNTIYF. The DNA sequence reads TGTGCCAGCAGTAACATGAGGAGCTCTGGAAACACCATATATTTT.